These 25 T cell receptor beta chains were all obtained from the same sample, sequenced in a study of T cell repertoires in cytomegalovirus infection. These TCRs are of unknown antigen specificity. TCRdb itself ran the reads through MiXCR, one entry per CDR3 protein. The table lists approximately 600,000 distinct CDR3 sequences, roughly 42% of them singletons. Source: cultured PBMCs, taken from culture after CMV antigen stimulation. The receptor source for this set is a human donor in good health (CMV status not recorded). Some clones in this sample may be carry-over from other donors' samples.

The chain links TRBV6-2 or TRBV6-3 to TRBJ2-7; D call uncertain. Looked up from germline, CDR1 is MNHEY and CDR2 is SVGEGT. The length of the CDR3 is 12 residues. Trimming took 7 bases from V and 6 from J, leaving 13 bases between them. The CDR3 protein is CASNRPPSEQYF. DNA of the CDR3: TGTGCCAGCAATCGACCCCCGAGCGAGCAGTACTTC.

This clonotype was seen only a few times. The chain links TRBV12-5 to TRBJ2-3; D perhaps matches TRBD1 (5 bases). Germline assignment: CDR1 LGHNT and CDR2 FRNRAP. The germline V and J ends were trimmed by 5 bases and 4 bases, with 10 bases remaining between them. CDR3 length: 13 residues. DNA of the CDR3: TGTGCTAGTGGTCCCCAGGGCCCAGATACGCAGTATTTT. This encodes CASGPQGPDTQYF.

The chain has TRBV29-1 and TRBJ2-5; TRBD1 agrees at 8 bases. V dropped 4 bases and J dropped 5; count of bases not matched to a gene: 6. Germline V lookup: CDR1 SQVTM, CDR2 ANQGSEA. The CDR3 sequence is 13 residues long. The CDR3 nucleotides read TGCAGCGTTGTCGGAGACAGGGGCGAGACCCAGTACTTC. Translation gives CSVVGDRGETQYF.

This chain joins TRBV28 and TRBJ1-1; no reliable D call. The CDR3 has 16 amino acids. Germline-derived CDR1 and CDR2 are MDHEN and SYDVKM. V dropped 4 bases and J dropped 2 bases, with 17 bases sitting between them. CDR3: CASSSPGFGTNTEAFF. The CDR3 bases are TGTGCCAGCAGTTCCCCGGGTTTTGGAACAAACACTGAAGCTTTCTTT.

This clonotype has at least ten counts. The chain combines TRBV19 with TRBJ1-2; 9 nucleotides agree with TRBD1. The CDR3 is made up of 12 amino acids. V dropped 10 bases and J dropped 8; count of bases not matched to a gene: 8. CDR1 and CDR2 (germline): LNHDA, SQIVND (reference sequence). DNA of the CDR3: TGTGCCATCAAACAGGGGGCAATCGGCTACACCTTC. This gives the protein CAIKQGAIGYTF.

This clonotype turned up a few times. The CDR3 bases are TGTGCCAGCACCAATACGGAGGGGCAGTACTTC. It yields the protein CASTNTEGQYF. The rearrangement links TRBV7-9 to TRBJ2-7; TRBD2 is a possible D gene (6 bases). The CDR3 consists of 11 residues. Trimming shortened V by 7 bases and J by 9 bases, and 13 bases separated the two germline ends. The V gene's germline CDR1 is SEHNR and CDR2 FQNEAQ (reference sequence).

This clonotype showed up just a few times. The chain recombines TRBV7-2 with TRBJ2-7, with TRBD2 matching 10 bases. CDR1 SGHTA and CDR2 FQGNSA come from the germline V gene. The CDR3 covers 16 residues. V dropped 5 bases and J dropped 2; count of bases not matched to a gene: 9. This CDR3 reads CASSIRAGGSPYEQYF. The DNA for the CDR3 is TGTGCCAGCAGCATAAGAGCGGGAGGGTCCCCCTACGAGCAGTACTTC.

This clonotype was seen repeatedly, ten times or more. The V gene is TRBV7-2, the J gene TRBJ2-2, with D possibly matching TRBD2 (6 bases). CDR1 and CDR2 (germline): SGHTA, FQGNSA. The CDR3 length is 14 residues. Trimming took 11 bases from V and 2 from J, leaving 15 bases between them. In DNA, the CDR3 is TGTGCCTCGAGGCGGGACCTAAACACCGGGGAGCTGTTTTTT. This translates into CASRRDLNTGELFF.

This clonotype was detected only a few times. The CDR3 spells CASSYSLVTDTQYF. CDR3 bases: TGTGCCAGCAGTTACTCGCTAGTTACAGATACGCAGTATTTT. The chain links TRBV6-6 to TRBJ2-3; D is unresolved. The CDR3 is 14 residues long. Trimming took 0 bases from V and 3 from J, leaving 7 bases between them. Per the germline V gene, CDR1 is MNHNY and CDR2 is SVGAGI (reference sequence).

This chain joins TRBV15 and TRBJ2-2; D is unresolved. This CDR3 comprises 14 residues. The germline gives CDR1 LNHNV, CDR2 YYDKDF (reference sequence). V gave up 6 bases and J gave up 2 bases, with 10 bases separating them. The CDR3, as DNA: TGTGCCACCAGAGATGACCTAAACACCGGGGAGCTGTTTTTT. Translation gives CATRDDLNTGELFF.

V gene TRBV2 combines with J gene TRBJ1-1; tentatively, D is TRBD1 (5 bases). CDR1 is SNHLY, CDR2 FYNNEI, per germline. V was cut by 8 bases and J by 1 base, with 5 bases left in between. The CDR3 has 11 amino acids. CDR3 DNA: TGTGCCAGCGGACAGAACACTGAAGCTTTCTTT. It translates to CASGQNTEAFF.

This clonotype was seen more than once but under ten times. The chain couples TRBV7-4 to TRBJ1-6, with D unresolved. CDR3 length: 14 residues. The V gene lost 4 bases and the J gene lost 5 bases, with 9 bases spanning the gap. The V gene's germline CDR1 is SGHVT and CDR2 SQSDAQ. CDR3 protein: CASSSGLDNSPLHF. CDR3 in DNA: TGTGCCAGCAGCTCCGGACTGGATAATTCACCCCTCCACTTT.

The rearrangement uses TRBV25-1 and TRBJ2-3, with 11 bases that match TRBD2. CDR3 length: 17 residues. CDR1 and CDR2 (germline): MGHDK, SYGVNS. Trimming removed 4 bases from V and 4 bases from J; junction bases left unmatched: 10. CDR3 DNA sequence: TGTGCCAGCAGTGTACATAGCGGGGGGGCGAAGGCAGATACGCAGTATTTT. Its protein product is CASSVHSGGAKADTQYF.

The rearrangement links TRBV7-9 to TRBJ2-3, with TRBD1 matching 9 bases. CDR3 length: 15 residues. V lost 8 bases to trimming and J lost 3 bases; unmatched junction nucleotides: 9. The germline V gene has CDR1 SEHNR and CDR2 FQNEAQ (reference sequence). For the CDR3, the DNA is TGTGCCAGCCCCTCAGGGACAGGGTGGACAGATACGCAGTATTTT. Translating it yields CASPSGTGWTDTQYF.

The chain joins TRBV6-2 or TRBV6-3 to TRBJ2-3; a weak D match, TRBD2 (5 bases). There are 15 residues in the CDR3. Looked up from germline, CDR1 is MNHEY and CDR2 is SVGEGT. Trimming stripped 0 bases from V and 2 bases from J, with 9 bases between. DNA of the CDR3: TGTGCCAGCAGTTACTCGTCGGGATACACAGATACGCAGTATTTT. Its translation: CASSYSSGYTDTQYF.

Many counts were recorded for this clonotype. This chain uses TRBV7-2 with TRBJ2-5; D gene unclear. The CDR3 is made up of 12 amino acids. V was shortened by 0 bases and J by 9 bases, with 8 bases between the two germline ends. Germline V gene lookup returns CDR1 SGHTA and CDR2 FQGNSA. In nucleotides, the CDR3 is TGTGCCAGCAGCTTAGCCCCCCAGGCCCAGTACTTC. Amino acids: CASSLAPQAQYF.

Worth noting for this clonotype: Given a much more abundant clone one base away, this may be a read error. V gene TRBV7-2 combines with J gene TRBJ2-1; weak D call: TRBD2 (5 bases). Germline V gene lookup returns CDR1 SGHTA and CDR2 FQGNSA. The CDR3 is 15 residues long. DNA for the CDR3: TGTGCCAGCAGCTTAGGAATAGGACTCTACAATGCGCAGTTCTTC. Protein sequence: CASSLGIGLYNAQFF.

CDR3 nucleotide sequence: TGTGCCAGCAGCTTTGGTACTAGCGGGAGCGCAACCCTGAATGAGCAGTTCTTC. It specifies CASSFGTSGSATLNEQFF. The chain recombines TRBV7-2 with TRBJ2-1, with TRBD2 matching 11 bases. This CDR3 has 18 residues. V gave up 3 bases and J gave up 7 bases; unmatched junction bases: 14. Germline CDR1 is SGHTA and CDR2 is FQGNSA.

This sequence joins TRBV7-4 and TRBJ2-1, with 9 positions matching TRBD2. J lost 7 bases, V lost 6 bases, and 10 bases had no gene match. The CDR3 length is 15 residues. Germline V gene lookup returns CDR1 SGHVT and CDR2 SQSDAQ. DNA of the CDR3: TGTGCCAGCAGTTCCACTAGCGGGTTTCTAAATGAGCAGTTCTTC. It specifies CASSSTSGFLNEQFF. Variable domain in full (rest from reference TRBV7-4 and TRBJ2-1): GAGVSQSPRYKVAKRGRDVALRCDSISGHVTLYWYRQTLGQGSEVLTYSQSDAQRDKSGRPSGRFSAERPERSVSTLKIQRTEQGDSAVYLCASSSTSGFLNEQFFGPGTRLTVL.

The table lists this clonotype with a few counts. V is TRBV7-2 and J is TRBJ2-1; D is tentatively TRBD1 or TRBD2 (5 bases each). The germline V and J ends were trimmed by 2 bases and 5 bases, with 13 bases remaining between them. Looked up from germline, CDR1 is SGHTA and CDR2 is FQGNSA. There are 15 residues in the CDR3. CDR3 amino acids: CASSLSPGTNNEQFF. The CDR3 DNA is TGTGCCAGCAGCTTATCCCCCGGGACCAACAATGAGCAGTTCTTC.

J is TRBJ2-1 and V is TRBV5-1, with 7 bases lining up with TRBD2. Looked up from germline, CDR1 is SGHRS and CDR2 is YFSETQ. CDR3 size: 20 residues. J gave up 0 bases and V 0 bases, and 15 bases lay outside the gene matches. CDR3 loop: CASSLEGPRLAASSYNEQFF. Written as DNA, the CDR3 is TGCGCCAGCAGCTTGGAGGGACCGCGACTAGCCGCTAGCTCCTACAATGAGCAGTTCTTC.

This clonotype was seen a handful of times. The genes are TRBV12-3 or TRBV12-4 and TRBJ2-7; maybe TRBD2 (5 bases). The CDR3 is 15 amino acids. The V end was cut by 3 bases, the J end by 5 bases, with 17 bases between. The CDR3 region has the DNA TGTGCCAGCAGTTTCGTCCGAGTGGGAGACGACGAGCAGTACTTC. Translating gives CASSFVRVGDDEQYF.

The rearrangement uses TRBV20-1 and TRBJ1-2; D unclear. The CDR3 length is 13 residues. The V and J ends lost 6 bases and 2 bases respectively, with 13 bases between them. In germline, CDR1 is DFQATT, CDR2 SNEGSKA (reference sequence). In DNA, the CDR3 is TGCAGTGCCCTCTCGGGCCTCAACTATGGCTACACCTTC. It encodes CSALSGLNYGYTF.

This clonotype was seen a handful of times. CDR3 amino acids: CSAGTSGRVGTDTQYF. The CDR3 nucleotides are TGCAGTGCGGGGACTAGCGGAAGGGTTGGCACAGATACGCAGTATTTT. The genes are TRBV20-1 and TRBJ2-3; TRBD2 matches at 11 bases. Germline V lookup: CDR1 DFQATT, CDR2 SNEGSKA (reference sequence). The J segment lost 1 base and the V segment lost 6 bases, leaving 9 bases of the junction unmatched. The CDR3 is 16 residues long.

The CDR3 DNA sequence: TGTGCCAGCAGAATTTATGGGACGGGGGTACATGGCTACACCTTC. This codes for CASRIYGTGVHGYTF. This chain uses TRBV27 with TRBJ1-2, with a possible D match to TRBD1 (5 bases). V lost 6 bases, J lost 6 bases, and 20 bases lay in between. Per germline, CDR1 MNHEY and CDR2 SMNVEV (reference sequence). CDR3 size: 15 residues.